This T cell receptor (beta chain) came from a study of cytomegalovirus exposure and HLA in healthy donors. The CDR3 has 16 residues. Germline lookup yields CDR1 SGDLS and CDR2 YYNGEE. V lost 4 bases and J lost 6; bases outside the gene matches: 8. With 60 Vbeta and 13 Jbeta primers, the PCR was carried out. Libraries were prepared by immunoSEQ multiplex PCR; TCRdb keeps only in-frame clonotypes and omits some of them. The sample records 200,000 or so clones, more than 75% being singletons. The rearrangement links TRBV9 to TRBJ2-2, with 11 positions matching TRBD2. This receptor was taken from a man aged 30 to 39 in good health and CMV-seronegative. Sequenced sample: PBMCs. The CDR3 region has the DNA TGTGCCAGCAGCCCCCAGAGTAGCGGGGGGGCCGGGGAGCTGTTTTTT. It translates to CASSPQSSGGAGELFF. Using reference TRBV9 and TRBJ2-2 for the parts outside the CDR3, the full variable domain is DSGVTQTPKHLITATGQRVTLRCSPRSGDLSVYWYQQSLDQGLQFLIQYYNGEERAKGNILERFSAQQFPDLHSELNLSSLELGDSALYFCASSPQSSGGAGELFFGEGSRLTVL.